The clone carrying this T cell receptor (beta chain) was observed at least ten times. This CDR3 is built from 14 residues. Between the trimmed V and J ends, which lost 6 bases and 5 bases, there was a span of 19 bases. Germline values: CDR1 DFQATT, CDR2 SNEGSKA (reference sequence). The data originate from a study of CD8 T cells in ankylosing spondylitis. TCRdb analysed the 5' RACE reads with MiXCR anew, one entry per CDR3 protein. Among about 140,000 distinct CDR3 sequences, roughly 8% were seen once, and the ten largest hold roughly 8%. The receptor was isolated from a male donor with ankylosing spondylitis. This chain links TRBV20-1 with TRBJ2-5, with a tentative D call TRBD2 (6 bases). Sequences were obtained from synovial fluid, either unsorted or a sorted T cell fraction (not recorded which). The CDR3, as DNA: TGCAGTGCGCTAAATCCGGGACTTTCGGAGACCCAGTACTTC. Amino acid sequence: CSALNPGLSETQYF.